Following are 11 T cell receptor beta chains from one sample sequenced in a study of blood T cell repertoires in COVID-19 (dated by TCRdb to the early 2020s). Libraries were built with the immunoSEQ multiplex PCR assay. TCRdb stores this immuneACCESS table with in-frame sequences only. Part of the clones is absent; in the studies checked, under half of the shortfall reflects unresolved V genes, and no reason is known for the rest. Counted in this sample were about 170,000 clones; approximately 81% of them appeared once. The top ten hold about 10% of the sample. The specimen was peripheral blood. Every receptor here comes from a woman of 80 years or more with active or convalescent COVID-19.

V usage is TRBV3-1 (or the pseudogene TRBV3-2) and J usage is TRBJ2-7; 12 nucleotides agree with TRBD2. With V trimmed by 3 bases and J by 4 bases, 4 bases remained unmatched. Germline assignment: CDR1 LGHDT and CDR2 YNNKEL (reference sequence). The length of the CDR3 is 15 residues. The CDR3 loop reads CASSQRLAGAYEQYF. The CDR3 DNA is TGTGCCAGCAGCCAGAGACTAGCGGGAGCGTACGAGCAGTACTTC.

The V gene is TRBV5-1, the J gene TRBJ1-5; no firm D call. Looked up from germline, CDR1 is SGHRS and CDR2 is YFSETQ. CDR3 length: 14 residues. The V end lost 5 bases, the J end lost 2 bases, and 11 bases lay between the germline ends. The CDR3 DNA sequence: TGCGCCAGCAGTCCCGGGTCAGGCAATCAGCCCCAGCATTTT. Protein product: CASSPGSGNQPQHF.

CDR3 protein: CASSPRTGGFGETQYF. The CDR3, as DNA: TGTGCCAGCAGCCCGAGGACAGGGGGCTTCGGAGAGACCCAGTACTTC. V gene TRBV14 combines with J gene TRBJ2-5; 11 bases agree with TRBD1. With V trimmed by 4 bases and J by 4 bases, 8 bases remained unmatched. Germline CDR1 is SGHDN and CDR2 is FVKESK. The CDR3 is 16 amino acids.

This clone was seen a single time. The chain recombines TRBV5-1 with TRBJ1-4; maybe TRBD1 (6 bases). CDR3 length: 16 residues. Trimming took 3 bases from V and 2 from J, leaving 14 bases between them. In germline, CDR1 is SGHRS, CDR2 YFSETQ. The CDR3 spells CASSSTGKATNEKLFF. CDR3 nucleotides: TGCGCCAGCAGCTCAACAGGGAAAGCGACTAATGAAAAACTGTTTTTT.

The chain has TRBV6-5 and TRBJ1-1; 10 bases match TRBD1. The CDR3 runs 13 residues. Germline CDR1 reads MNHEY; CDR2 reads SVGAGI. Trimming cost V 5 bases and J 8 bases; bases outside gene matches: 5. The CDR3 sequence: CASSKRDRGEAFF. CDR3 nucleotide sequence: TGTGCCAGCAGTAAAAGGGACAGGGGCGAAGCTTTCTTT.

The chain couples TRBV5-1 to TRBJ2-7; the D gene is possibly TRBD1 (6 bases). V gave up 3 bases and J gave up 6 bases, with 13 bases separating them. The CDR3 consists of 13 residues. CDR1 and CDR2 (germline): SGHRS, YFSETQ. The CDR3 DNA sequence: TGCGCCAGCAGCTCCAGGGGTTCCCTCGAGCAGTACTTC. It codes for CASSSRGSLEQYF.

The CDR3 protein is CASSWTGDLRGELFF. CDR3 in DNA: TGTGCCAGTAGTTGGACCGGGGATCTTAGGGGGGAGCTGTTTTTT. This rearrangement joins TRBV19 to TRBJ2-2, with D maybe TRBD2 (5 bases). From germline, CDR1 is LNHDA and CDR2 SQIVND (reference sequence). V lost 5 bases and J 8 bases, leaving 18 bases between the germline ends. The CDR3 sequence is 15 residues long. Filled out from reference TRBV19 and TRBJ2-2, the complete variable domain reads DGGITQSPKYLFRKEGQNVTLSCEQNLNHDAMYWYRQDPGQGLRLIYYSQIVNDFQKGDIAEGYSVSREKKESFPLTVTSAQKNPTAFYLCASSWTGDLRGELFFGEGSRLTVL.

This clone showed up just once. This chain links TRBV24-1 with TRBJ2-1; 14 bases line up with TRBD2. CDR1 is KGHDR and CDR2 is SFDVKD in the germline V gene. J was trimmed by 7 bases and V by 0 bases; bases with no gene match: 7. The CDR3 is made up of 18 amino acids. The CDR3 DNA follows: TGTGCCACCAGTGATTTGACCGGACTAGCGGGAGGTAGGAATGAGCAGTTCTTC. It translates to CATSDLTGLAGGRNEQFF.

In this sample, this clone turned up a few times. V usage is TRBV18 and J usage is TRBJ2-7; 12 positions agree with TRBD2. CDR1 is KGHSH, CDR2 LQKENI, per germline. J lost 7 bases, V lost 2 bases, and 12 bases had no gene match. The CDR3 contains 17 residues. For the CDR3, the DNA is TGTGCCAGCTCACCATTTTCCTCTCTAGCGGGAGGGGAAGAGCAGTACTTC. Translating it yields CASSPFSSLAGGEEQYF.

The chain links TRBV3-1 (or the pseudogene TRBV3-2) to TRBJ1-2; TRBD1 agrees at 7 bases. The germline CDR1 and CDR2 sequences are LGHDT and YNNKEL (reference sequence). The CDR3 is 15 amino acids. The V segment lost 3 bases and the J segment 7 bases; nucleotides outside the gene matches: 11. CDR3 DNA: TGTGCCAGCAGCCACTGGGAACAGGGGAGGACTGGCTACACCTTC. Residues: CASSHWEQGRTGYTF.

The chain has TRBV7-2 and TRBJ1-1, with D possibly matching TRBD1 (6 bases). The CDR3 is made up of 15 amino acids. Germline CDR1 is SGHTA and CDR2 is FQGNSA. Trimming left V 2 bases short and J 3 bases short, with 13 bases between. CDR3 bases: TGTGCCAGCAGCTTAAGATCAGGGGCCCACACTGAAGCTTTCTTT. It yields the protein CASSLRSGAHTEAFF.